This TCR beta chain comes out of a study of blood T cell repertoires in COVID-19. The wider study: Italy, Spain and the United States were the sources of the convalescent and acute COVID-19 samples. From T cells, B-cell-depleted T cells, or PBMCs came the material, which was cDNA or gDNA.

Per the study methods: Amplified reference gene primers provided the basis for estimating nucleated cell counts. Assay used: immunoSEQ multiplex PCR; TCRdb lists only in-frame clones, some missing. V and J calls and clone size are as listed in that table; D and trimming were resolved from the DNA. The data show about 160,000 clones, just under 80% seen once. V was pared by 8 bases and J by 0 bases, with 14 bases between. From germline, CDR1 is MNHEY and CDR2 SVGAGI. The CDR3 has 15 amino acids. The sequence was obtained from a woman aged 80 or over with acute or convalescent COVID-19. The genes are TRBV6-5 and TRBJ1-5; D gene uncertain. The sample comprised peripheral blood. The CDR3 sequence: CASSGLLLSNQPQHF. CDR3 nucleotides: TGTGCCAGCTCCGGACTCTTACTTAGCAATCAGCCCCAGCATTTT.